This entry features one T cell receptor (beta chain) sequence. The antigen remains undetermined. The sample originates from a study of cytomegalovirus exposure and HLA in healthy donors. Regarding the study as a whole: A later look showed TCR association rates differing by HLA locus, highest for DRB1 and lowest for HLA-C. Versus the approximately 720-donor mean, an Asian-associated ancestry cluster reportedly showed fewer N-insertions in a later analysis. Presence/absence analyses treated sequencing depth as roughly uniform across donors. In an earlier analysis, in 620 or so donors, most V segments appeared productive either ~87% or ~30% of the time.

PCR employed 60 Vbeta and 13 Jbeta primers. The protocol was immunoSEQ multiplex PCR, while the TCRdb copy is restricted to in-frame clones and leaves out a portion. The sample yields 110,000 to 150,000 clones, roughly 9.8% seen once. The CDR3 sequence is 15 residues long. Germline assignment: CDR1 SGHDT and CDR2 YYEEEE. V lost 4 bases and J lost 5, with 16 bases in between. This sequence joins TRBV5-6 and TRBJ2-1, with a possible D match to TRBD2 (6 bases). The sample comprised PBMCs. The sequence derives from a man aged 45 to 65 in good health and CMV-seronegative. The CDR3 DNA is TGTGCCAGCAGCGGAGGGGCCCAGGCAGACAATGAGCAGTTCTTC. Its translation is CASSGGAQADNEQFF.